The T cell receptor beta chain under discussion was sequenced for a study of OX40 agonist ivuxolimab in advanced cancers. Study as a whole: At doses from 0.01 to 10 mg/kg, patients were given intravenous ivuxolimab every 2 weeks. With a range of 23 to 79, age averaged approximately 54 years, and roughly 80% were male.

The method was immunoSEQ multiplex PCR; TCRdb's version includes in-frame clones alone and lacks a portion of them. The sample records 70,000 to 90,000 clones, around nine tenths being singletons. The TCR originated in an adult with an advanced solid tumor such as melanoma, head and neck, liver or kidney cancer. The starting material was CD4+ or CD8+ T cells sorted from blood, obtained in a trial of the OX40 agonist ivuxolimab.

The CDR3 DNA is TGTGCCAGCCCCAGGGGATTTGGCAATCAGCCCCAGCATTTT. It translates to CASPRGFGNQPQHF. The chain uses TRBV21-1 and TRBJ1-5; the table gives TRBD1 as D, unverified against the DNA. TRBV21-1 is shown as a pseudogene. The CDR3 has 14 residues.